This T cell receptor beta chain was captured in a study of vaccination and CD4 T cells after COVID-19. Study-wide background: The cells were exposed to overlapping spike peptides originating from SARS-CoV-2, HCoV-NL63, HCoV-OC43 and HCoV-229E for stimulation.

On this clonotype: The antigen remains undetermined.

Researchers used the Oncomine TCR Beta short-read assay to sequence DNA from cultured CD4+ T cells. TCRdb processed the PCR reads anew with MiXCR; each CDR3 protein has one entry. Among roughly 2,000 distinct CDR3 sequences, 25% to 30% were seen once, and the ten largest hold approximately 55%. The germline V gene has CDR1 LNHNV and CDR2 YYDKDF (reference sequence). This CDR3 is built from 15 residues. Trimming cost V 5 bases and J 4 bases, with 15 bases left between them. Treatment here: approximately nine-day PBMC culture with coronavirus spike peptide pools or control peptides (ViraFEST assay). At both days 3 and 7, half the medium was replaced with fresh IL-2 medium.

The material sequenced was CD4+ T cells from blood, cultured in vitro, taken after SARS-CoV-2 vaccination. The chain combines TRBV15 with TRBJ2-1, with D possibly TRBD1 on 5 matching bases. The sequence came from a human donor who had recovered from COVID-19. CDR3 region: CATSPRTTLYNEQFF. DNA for the CDR3: TGTGCCACCAGCCCTCGGACAACTTTGTACAATGAGCAGTTCTTC.